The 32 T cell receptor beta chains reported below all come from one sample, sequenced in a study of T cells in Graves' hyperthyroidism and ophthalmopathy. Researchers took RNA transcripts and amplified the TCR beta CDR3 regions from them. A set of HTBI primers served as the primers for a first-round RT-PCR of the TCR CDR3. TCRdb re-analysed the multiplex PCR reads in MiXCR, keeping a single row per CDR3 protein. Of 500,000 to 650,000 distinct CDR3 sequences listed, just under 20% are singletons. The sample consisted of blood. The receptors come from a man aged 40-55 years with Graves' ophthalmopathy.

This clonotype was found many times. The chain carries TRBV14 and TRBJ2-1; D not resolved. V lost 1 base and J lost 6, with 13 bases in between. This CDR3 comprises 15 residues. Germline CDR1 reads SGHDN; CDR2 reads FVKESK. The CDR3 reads CASSQVIGVVNEQFF. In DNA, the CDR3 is TGTGCCAGCAGCCAAGTCATAGGCGTAGTCAATGAGCAGTTCTTC.

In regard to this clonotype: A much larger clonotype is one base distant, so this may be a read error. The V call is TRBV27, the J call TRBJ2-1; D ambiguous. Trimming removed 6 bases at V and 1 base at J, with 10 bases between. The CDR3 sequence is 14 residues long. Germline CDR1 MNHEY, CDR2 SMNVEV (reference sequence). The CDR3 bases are TGTGCCAGCAGAGTCAGACTTTCCTACAATGAGCAGTTCTTC. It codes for CASRVRLSYNEQFF.

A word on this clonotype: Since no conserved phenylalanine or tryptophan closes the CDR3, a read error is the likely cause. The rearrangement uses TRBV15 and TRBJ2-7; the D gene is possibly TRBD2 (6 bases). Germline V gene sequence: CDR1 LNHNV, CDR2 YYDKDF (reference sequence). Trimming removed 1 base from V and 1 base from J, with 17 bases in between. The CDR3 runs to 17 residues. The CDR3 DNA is TGTGCCACCAGCAGAGTCCCCCCCAAGGGAGGATCCTACGAGCAGTACTCC. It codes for CATSRVPPKGGSYEQYS.

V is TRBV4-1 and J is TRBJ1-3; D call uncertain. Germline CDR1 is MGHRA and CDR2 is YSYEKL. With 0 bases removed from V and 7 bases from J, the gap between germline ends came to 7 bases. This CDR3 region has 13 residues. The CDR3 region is CASSQDNWNTIYF. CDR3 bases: TGCGCCAGCAGCCAAGATAACTGGAACACCATATATTTT.

CDR3 amino acids: CASTSSGYNEQFF. The DNA of the CDR3 is TGTGCCAGCACATCTAGCGGGTACAATGAGCAGTTCTTC. The rearrangement joins TRBV12-3 or TRBV12-4 to TRBJ2-1, with 8 positions matching TRBD2. With V trimmed by 7 bases and J by 4 bases, 3 bases remained unmatched. The CDR3 sequence is 13 residues long.

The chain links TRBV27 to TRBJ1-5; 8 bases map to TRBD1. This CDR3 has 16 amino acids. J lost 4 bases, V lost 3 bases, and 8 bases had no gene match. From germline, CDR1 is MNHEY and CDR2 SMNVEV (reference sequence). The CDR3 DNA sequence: TGTGCCAGCAGTTTGGAGTATGGACAGGGAAATCAGCCCCAGCATTTT. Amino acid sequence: CASSLEYGQGNQPQHF.

CDR3 sequence reads: CASPGRGFGRQETQYF. In nucleotides, the CDR3 is TGTGCCAGCCCCGGGAGGGGGTTTGGGAGGCAAGAGACCCAGTACTTC. The J gene is TRBJ2-5, the V gene TRBV27; 8 bases fit TRBD2. Germline V gives CDR1 MNHEY, CDR2 SMNVEV (reference sequence). The junction had 13 bases not matched to a gene; V was cut back by 8 bases and J by 2 bases. This CDR3 comprises 16 residues.

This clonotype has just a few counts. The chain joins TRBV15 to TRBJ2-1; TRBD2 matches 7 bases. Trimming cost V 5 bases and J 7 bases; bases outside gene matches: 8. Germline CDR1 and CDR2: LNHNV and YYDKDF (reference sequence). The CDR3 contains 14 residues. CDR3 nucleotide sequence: TGTGCCACCAGCCGCAGGGAGGGAAATAATGAGCAGTTCTTC. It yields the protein CATSRREGNNEQFF.

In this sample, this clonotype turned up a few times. CDR3: CSARDLSGGSSYNEQFF. CDR3 in DNA: TGCAGTGCTAGAGATCTCAGCGGGGGTTCCTCCTACAATGAGCAGTTCTTC. The rearrangement joins TRBV20-1 to TRBJ2-1, with 8 bases identical to TRBD2. Losses at the gene ends were 0 bases for V and 0 bases for J; bases not matched to a gene: 7. The CDR3 runs 17 residues. Germline V gives CDR1 DFQATT, CDR2 SNEGSKA (reference sequence).

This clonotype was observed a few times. CDR3 DNA: TGTGCCAGCAGCCAAGGAGAGGGAGCGGGGGTTGCTTTCTACAATGAGCAGTTCTTC. Protein: CASSQGEGAGVAFYNEQFF. The J gene is TRBJ2-1, the V gene TRBV4-2; TRBD2 matches 8 bases. CDR1 is LGHNA and CDR2 is YNFKEQ in the germline V gene. V lost 1 base to trimming and J lost 3 bases; unmatched junction nucleotides: 14. The CDR3 sequence is 19 residues long.

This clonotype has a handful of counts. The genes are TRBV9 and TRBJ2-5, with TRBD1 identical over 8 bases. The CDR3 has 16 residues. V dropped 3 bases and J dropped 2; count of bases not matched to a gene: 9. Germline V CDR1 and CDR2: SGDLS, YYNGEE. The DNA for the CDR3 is TGTGCCAGCAGCGCGAGATGGGGGGACAGGCAAGAGACCCAGTACTTC. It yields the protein CASSARWGDRQETQYF.

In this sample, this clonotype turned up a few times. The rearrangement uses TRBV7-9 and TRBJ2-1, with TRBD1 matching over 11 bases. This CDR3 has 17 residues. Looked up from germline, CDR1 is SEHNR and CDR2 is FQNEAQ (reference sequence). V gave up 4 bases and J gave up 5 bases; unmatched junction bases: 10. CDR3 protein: CASSSLGGDRGDNEQFF. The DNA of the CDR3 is TGTGCCAGCAGCTCCCTGGGGGGGGACAGGGGGGACAATGAGCAGTTCTTC.

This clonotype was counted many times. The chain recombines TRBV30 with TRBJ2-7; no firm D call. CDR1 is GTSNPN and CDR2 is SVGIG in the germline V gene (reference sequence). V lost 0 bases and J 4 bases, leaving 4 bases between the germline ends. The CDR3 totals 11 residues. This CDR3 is CAWSVGYEQYF. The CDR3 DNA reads TGTGCCTGGAGTGTCGGTTACGAGCAGTACTTC.

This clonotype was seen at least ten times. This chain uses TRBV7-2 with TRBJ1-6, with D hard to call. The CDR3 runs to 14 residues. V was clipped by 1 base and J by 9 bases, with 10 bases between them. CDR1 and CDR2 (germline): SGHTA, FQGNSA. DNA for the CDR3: TGTGCCAGCAGCTTAGATGGGTTCGGTTCACCCCTCCACTTT. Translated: CASSLDGFGSPLHF.

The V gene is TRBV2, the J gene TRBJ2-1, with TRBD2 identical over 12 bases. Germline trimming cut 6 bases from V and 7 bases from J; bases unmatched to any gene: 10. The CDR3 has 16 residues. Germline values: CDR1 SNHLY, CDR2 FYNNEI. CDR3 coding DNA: TGTGCCAGCAGCCGGGGACTAGCGGGTATAGAAAATGAGCAGTTCTTC. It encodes CASSRGLAGIENEQFF.

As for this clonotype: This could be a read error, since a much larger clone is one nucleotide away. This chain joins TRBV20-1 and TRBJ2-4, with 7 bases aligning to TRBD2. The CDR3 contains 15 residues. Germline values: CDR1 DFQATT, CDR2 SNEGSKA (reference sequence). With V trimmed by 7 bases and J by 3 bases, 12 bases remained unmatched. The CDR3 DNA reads TGCAGTGTTCCACCACGGGCGGGAGTCAAAAACATTCAGTACTTC. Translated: CSVPPRAGVKNIQYF.

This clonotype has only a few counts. In DNA, the CDR3 is TGTGCCAGCTCACTTGCCCGGGGGGCCCAGGACGAGCAGTACTTC. Protein: CASSLARGAQDEQYF. V gene TRBV18 combines with J gene TRBJ2-7, with D possibly being TRBD2 (7 bases). Germline V CDR1 and CDR2: KGHSH, LQKENI. The V end was cut by 4 bases, the J end by 5 bases, with 18 bases between. This CDR3 has 15 residues.

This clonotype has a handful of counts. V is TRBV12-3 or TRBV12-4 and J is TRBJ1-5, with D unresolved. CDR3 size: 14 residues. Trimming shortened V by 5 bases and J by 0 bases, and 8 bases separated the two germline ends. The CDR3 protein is CASSPYSSNQPQHF. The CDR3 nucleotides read TGTGCCAGCAGTCCATACAGTAGCAATCAGCCCCAGCATTTT.

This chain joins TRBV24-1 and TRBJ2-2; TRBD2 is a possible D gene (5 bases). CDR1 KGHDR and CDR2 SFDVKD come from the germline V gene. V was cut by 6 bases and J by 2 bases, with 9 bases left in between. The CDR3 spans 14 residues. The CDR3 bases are TGTGCCACCAGTACTCCGGGAAACACCGGGGAGCTGTTTTTT. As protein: CATSTPGNTGELFF.

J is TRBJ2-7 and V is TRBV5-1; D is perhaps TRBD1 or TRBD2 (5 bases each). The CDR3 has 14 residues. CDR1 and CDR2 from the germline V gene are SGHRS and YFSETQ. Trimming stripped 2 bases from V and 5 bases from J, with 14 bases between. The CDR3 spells CASSFSGRGDEQYF. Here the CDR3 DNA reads TGCGCCAGCAGCTTCTCAGGGAGAGGAGACGAGCAGTACTTC. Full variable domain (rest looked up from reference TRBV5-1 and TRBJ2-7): KAGVTQTPRYLIKTRGQQVTLSCSPISGHRSVSWYQQTPGQGLQFLFEYFSETQRNKGNFPGRFSGRQFSNSRSEMNVSTLELGDSALYLCASSFSGRGDEQYFGPGTRLTVT.

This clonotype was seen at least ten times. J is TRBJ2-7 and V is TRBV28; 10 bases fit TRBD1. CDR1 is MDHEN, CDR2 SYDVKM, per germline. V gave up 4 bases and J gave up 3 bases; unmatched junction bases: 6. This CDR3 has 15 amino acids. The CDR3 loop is CASSSEDRGVYEQYF. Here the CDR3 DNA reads TGTGCCAGCAGTTCTGAGGACAGGGGGGTCTACGAGCAGTACTTC. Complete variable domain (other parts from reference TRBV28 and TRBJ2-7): DVKVTQSSRYLVKRTGEKVFLECVQDMDHENMFWYRQDPGLGLRLIYFSYDVKMKEKGDIPEGYSVSREKKERFSLILESASTNQTSMYLCASSSEDRGVYEQYFGPGTRLTVT.

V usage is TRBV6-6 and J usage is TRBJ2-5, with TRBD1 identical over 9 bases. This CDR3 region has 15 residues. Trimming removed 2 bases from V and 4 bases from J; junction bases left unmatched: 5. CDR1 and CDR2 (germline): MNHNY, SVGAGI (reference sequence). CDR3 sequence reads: CASSYLQGARETQYF. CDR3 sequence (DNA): TGTGCCAGCAGTTACCTACAGGGGGCACGAGAGACCCAGTACTTC.

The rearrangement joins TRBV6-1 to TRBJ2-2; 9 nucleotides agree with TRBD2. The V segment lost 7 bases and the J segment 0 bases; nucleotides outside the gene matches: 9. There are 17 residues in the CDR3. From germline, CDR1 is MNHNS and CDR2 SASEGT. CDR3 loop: CASKGLARSANTGELFF. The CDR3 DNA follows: TGTGCCAGCAAAGGACTAGCGAGATCCGCGAACACCGGGGAGCTGTTTTTT.

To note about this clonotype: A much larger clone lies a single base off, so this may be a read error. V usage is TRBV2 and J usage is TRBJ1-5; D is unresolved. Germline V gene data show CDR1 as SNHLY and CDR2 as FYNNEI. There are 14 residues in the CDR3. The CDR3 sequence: CTSSESGSNQPQHF. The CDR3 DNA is TGTACCAGCAGTGAAAGTGGAAGCAATCAGCCCCAGCATTTT. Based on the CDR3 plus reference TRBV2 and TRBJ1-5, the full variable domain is EPEVTQTPSHQVTQMGQEVILRCVPISNHLYFYWYRQILGQKVEFLVSFYNNEISEKSEIFDDQFSVERPDGSNFTLKIRSTKLEDSAMYFCTSSESGSNQPQHFGDGTRLSIL.

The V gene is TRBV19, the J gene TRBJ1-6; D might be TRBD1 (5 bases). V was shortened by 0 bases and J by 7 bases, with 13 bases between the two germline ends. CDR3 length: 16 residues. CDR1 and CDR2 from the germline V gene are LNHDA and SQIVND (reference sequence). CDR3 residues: CASSIDRPGRNSPLHF. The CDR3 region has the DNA TGTGCCAGTAGTATAGATCGACCAGGGAGAAATTCACCCCTCCACTTT.

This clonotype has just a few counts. This chain's CDR3 is CASSLGRRETQYF. The DNA for the CDR3 is TGTGCCAGCAGCTTAGGGAGGCGAGAGACCCAGTACTTC. The chain employs TRBV5-6 and TRBJ2-5; D might be TRBD2 (6 bases). Deletions cut 2 bases from V and 4 bases from J, with 9 bases between. Germline assignment: CDR1 SGHDT and CDR2 YYEEEE. The CDR3 consists of 13 residues.

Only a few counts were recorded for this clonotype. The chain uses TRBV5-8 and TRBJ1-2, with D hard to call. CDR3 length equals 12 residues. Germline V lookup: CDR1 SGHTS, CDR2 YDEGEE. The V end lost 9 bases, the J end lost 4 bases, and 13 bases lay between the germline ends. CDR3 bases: TGTGCCACTCAGGACCGCTTCTATGGCTACACCTTC. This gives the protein CATQDRFYGYTF.

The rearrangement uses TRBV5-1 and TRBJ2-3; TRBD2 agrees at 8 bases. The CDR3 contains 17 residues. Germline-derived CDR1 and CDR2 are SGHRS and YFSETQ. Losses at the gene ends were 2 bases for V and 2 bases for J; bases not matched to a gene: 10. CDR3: CASSFQPGGRNTDTQYF. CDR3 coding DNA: TGCGCCAGCAGCTTCCAACCGGGGGGGCGTAACACAGATACGCAGTATTTT.

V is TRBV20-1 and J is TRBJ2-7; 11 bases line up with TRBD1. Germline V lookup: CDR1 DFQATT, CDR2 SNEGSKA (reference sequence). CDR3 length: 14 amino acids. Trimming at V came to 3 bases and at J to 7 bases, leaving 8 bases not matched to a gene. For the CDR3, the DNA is TGCAGTGCTAGCTGGACAGGGGGCGTGGGGGAGCAGTACTTC. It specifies CSASWTGGVGEQYF.

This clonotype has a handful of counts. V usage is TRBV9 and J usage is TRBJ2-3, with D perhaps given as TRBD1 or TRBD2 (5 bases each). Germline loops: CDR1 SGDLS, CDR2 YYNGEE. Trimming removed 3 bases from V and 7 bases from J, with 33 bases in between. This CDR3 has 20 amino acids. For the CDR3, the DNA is TGTGCCAGCAGCGCGAACCGGGACCCATCTTTCCAGCATATCGTTAATACGCAGTATTTT. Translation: CASSANRDPSFQHIVNTQYF.

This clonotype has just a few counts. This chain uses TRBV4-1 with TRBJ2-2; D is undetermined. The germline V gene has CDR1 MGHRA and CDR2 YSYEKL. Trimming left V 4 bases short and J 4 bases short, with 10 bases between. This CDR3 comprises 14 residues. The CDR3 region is CASSPILRTGELFF. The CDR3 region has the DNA TGCGCCAGCAGCCCCATTCTTCGCACCGGGGAGCTGTTTTTT.

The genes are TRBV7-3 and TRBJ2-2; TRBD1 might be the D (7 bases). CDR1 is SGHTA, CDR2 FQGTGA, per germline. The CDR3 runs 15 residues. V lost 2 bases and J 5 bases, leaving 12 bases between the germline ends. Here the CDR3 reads CASSLQQGGTGELFF. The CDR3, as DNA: TGTGCCAGCAGCTTACAGCAGGGGGGAACCGGGGAGCTGTTTTTT.